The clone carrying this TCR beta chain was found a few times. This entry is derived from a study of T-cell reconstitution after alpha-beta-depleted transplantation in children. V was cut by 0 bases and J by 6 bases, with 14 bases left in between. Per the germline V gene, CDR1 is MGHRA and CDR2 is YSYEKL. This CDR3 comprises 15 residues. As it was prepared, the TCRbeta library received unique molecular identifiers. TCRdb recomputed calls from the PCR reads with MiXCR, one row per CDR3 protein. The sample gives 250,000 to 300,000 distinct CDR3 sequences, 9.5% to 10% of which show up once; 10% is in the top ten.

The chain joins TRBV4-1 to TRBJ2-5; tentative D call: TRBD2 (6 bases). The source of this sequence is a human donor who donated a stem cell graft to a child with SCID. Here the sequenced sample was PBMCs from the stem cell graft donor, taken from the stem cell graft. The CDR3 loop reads CASSQDFGGLKTQYF. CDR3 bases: TGCGCCAGCAGCCAAGATTTCGGGGGTTTGAAGACCCAGTACTTC.